This TCR beta chain appears in the sequencing data of a study of cytomegalovirus exposure and HLA in healthy donors. Across the study: Earlier sequencing of about 200 million T cells yielded about 120 million unique TCR beta sequences.

Trimming stripped 3 bases from V and 0 bases from J, with 11 bases between. This CDR3 has 15 residues. Germline V lookup: CDR1 SGHRS, CDR2 YFSETQ. A note on this clone: Antigen unknown.

Findings and caveats of the study: Clonal expansion was found to be greater in HLA-associated TCR beta chains than in equally common others in a later analysis. The dataset shows that most TCR sequences were rare, while some public TCRs occurred in many donors.

13 Jbeta primers and 60 Vbeta primers were used for the PCR. Clones were read by immunoSEQ multiplex PCR, and TCRdb kept only the in-frame ones, dropping some. The sample has 90,000 to 120,000 clones; 70% to 80% are singletons. The donors gave bone marrow, and they were healthy. Sequenced sample: PBMCs. V usage is TRBV5-1 and J usage is TRBJ2-3; tentative D call: TRBD1 (6 bases). The TCR sequence derives from a man between 45 and 60 years old in good health and CMV-seropositive. CDR3 bases: TGCGCCAGCAGCTACTCAGGGGCTAGCACAGATACGCAGTATTTT. It encodes CASSYSGASTDTQYF.